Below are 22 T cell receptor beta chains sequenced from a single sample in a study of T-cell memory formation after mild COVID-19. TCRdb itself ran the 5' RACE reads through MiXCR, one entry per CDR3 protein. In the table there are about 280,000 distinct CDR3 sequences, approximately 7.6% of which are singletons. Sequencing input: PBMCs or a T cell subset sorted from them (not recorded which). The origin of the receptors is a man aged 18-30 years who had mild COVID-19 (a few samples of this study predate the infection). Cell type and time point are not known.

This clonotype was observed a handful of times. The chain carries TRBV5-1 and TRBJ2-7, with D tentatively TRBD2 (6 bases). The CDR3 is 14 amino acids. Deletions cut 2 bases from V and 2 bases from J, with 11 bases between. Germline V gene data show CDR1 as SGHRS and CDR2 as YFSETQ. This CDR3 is CASSLNTGAYEQYF. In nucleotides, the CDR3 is TGCGCCAGCAGCTTAAACACGGGGGCCTACGAGCAGTACTTC.

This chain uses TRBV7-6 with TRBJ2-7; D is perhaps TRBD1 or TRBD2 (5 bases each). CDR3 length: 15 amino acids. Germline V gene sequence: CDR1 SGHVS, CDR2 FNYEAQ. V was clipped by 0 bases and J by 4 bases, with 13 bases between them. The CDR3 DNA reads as TGTGCCAGCAGCTTAGCATCGGGACCAAATTACGAGCAGTACTTC. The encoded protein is CASSLASGPNYEQYF.

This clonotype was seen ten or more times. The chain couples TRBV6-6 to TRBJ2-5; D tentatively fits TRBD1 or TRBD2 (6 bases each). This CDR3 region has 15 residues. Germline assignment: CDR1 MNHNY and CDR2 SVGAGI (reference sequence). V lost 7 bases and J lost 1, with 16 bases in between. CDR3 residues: CASTMSRGPQETQYF. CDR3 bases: TGTGCCAGCACCATGTCTCGGGGGCCCCAAGAGACCCAGTACTTC.

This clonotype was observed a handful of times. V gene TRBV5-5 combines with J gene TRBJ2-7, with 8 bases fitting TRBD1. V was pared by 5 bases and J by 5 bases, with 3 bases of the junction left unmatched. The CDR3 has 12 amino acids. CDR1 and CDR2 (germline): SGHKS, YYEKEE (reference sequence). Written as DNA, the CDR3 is TGTGCCAGCAGAGGACAGGGCCACGAGCAGTACTTC. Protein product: CASRGQGHEQYF.

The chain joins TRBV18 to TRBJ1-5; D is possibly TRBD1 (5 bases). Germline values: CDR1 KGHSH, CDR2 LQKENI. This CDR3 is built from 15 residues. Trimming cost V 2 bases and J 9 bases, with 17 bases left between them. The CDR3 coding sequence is TGTGCCAGCTCACCAGGGACGGCGGGGAGGTCGCCCCAGCATTTT. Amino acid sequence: CASSPGTAGRSPQHF.

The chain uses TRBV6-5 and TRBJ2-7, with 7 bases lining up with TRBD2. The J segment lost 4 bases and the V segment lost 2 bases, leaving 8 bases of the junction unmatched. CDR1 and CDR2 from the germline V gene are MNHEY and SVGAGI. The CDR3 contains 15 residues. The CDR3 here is CASSYEERGKYEQYV. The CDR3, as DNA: TGTGCCAGCAGTTACGAGGAGCGGGGTAAGTACGAGCAGTACGTC.

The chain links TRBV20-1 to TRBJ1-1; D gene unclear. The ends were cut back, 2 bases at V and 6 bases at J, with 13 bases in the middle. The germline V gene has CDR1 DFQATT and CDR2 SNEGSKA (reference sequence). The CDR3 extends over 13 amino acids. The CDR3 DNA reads TGCAGTGCTAGACTGGTGGCTTACCCTGAAGCTTTCTTT. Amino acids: CSARLVAYPEAFF.

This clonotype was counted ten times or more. CDR3: CATSRVGWGSRYEQYF. The CDR3 nucleotides are TGTGCCACCAGCAGAGTAGGTTGGGGATCTCGGTACGAGCAGTACTTC. The V and J genes are TRBV15 and TRBJ2-7, with D unclear. CDR1 and CDR2 from the germline V gene are LNHNV and YYDKDF (reference sequence). The CDR3 covers 16 residues. The V end was cut by 1 base, the J end by 4 bases, with 17 bases between. The full variable domain, its missing parts supplied by reference TRBV15 and TRBJ2-7, is DAMVIQNPRYQVTQFGKPVTLSCSQTLNHNVMYWYQQKSSQAPKLLFHYYDKDFNNEADTPDNFQSRRPNTSFCFLDIRSPGLGDTAMYLCATSRVGWGSRYEQYFGPGTRLTVT.

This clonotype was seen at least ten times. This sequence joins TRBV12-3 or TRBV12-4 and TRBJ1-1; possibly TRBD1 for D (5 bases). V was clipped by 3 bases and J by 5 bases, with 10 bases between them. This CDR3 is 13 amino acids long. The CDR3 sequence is CASSLGGWTEAFF. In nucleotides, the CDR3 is TGTGCCAGCAGTTTGGGGGGATGGACTGAAGCTTTCTTT.

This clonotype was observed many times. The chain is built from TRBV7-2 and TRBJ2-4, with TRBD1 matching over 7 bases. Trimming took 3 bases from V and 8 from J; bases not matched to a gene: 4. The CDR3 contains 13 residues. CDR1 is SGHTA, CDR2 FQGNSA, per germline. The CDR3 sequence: CASSFNRGDIQYF. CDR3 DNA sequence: TGTGCCAGCAGCTTCAACAGGGGAGACATTCAGTACTTC. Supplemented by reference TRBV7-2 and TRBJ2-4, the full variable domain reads GAGVSQSPSNKVTEKGKDVELRCDPISGHTALYWYRQSLGQGLEFLIYFQGNSAPDKSGLPSDRFSAERTGGSVSTLTIQRTQQEDSAVYLCASSFNRGDIQYFGAGTRLSVL.

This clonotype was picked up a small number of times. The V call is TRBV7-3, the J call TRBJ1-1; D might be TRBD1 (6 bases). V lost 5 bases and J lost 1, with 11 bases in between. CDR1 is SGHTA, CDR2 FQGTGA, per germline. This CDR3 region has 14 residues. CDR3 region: CASSPGHSNTEAFF. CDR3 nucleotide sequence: TGTGCCAGCAGCCCGGGACATTCGAACACTGAAGCTTTCTTT. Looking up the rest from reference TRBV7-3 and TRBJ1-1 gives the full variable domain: GAGVSQTPSNKVTEKGKYVELRCDPISGHTALYWYRQSLGQGPEFLIYFQGTGAADDSGLPNDRFFAVRPEGSVSTLKIQRTERGDSAVYLCASSPGHSNTEAFFGQGTRLTVV.

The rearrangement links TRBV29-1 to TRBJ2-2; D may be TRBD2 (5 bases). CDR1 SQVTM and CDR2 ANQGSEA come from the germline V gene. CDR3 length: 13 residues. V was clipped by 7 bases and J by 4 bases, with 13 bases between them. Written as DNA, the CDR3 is TGCAGCGCCTTTAGTCGGGGCACCGGGGAGCTGTTTTTT. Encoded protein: CSAFSRGTGELFF.

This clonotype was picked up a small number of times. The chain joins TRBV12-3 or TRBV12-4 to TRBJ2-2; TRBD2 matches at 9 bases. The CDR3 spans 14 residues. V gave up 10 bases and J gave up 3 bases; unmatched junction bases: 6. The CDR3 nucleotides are TGTGCCACCCAAGCGGGGGGACACACCGGGGAGCTGTTTTTT. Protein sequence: CATQAGGHTGELFF.

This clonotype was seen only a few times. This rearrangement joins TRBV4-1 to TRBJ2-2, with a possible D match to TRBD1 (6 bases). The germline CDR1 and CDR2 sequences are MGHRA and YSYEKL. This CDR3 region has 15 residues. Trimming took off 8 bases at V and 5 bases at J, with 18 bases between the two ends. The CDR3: CASLAGDGSTGELFF. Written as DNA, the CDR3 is TGCGCCAGCCTTGCAGGGGATGGGAGTACCGGGGAGCTGTTTTTT.

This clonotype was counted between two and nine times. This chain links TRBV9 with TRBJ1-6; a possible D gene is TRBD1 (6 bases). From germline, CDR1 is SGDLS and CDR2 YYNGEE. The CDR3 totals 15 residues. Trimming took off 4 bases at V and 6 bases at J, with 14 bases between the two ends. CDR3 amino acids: CASSLSGEGNSPLHF. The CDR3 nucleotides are TGTGCCAGCAGCCTATCAGGGGAGGGTAATTCACCCCTCCACTTT.

CDR3 bases: TGTGCCAGCAGCTTTCCTAGCGGGGGGTCGAACAATGAGCAGTTCTTC. Translated, it gives CASSFPSGGSNNEQFF. The rearrangement links TRBV7-2 to TRBJ2-1; 11 nucleotides agree with TRBD2. Germline CDR1 reads SGHTA; CDR2 reads FQGNSA. V dropped 3 bases and J dropped 5; count of bases not matched to a gene: 6. The CDR3 spans 16 residues.

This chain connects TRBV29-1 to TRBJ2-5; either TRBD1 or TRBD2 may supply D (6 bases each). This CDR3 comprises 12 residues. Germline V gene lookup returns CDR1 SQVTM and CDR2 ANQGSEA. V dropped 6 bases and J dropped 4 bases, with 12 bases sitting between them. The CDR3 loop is CSVDEGGETQYF. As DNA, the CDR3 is TGCAGCGTGGATGAGGGGGGAGAGACCCAGTACTTC.

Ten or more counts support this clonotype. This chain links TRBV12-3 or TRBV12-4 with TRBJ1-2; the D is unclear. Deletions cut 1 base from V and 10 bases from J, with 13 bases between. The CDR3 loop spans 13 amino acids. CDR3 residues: CASSLGEARAYTF. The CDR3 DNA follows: TGTGCCAGCAGTTTAGGAGAGGCCAGAGCCTACACCTTC.

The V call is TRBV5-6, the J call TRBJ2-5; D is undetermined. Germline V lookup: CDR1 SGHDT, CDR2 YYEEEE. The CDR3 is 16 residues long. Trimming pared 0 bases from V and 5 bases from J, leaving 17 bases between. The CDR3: CASSLEDSPTKETQYF. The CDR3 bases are TGTGCCAGCAGCTTGGAGGATTCCCCTACGAAGGAGACCCAGTACTTC.

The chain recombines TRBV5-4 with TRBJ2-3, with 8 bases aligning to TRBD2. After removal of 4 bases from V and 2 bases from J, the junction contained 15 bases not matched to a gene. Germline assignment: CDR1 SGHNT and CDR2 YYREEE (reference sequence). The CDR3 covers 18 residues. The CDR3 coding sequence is TGTGCCAGCAGCCCCAACGTGGGAGCGGGGGCCGACACAGATACGCAGTATTTT. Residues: CASSPNVGAGADTDTQYF.

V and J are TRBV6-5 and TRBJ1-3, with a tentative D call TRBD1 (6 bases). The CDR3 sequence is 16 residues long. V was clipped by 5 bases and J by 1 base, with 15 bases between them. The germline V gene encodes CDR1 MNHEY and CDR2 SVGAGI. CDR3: CASSTWTAPSGNTIYF. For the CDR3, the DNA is TGTGCCAGCAGTACCTGGACAGCGCCGTCTGGAAACACCATATATTTT.

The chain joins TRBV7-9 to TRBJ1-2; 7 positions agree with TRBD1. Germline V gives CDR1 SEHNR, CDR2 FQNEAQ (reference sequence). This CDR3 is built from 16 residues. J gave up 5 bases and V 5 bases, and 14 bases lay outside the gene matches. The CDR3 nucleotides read TGTGCCAGCAGCCAGTTAGGAGACAGGGAGTATTATGGCTACACCTTC. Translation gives CASSQLGDREYYGYTF.